This is a list of T cell receptor beta chains from one sample in a study of Graves' ophthalmopathy and Graves' hyperthyroidism. TCRdb redid the calling of the multiplex PCR reads with MiXCR, one entry per CDR3 protein. The data contain hundreds of thousands of distinct CDR3 sequences, about two fifths of them singletons. The specimen sequenced was peripheral blood. All receptors derive from an adult man with Graves' ophthalmopathy. Each CDR3 is given with its conserved first and last residue. A D gene is named only where the DNA matches it firmly. Size values are once, few and many counts, or a class for expanded clones, and some rows have none.

len: 14
v_gene: TRBV19
d_gene: TRBD1
j_gene: TRBJ1-3
abundance: many
CDR3aa: CASHPDRDTNTIYF
CDR3nt: TGTGCCAGCCACCCGGACAGGGATACAAACACCATATATTTT

len: 14
v_gene: TRBV5-1
d_gene: .
j_gene: TRBJ1-1
abundance: many
CDR3aa: CASSPGTSNTEAFF
CDR3nt: TGCGCCAGCAGCCCCGGGACGTCGAACACTGAAGCTTTCTTT

len: 12
v_gene: TRBV7-9
d_gene: .
j_gene: TRBJ2-5
abundance: many
CDR3aa: CASSEQGETQYF
CDR3nt: TGTGCCAGCAGCGAACAGGGAGAGACCCAGTACTTC

len: 13
v_gene: TRBV6-4
d_gene: .
j_gene: TRBJ2-5
abundance: .
CDR3aa: CASRRGIQETQYF
CDR3nt: TGTGCCAGCAGGCGAGGGATCCAAGAGACCCAGTACTTC

len: 18
v_gene: TRBV7-2
d_gene: TRBD1
j_gene: TRBJ1-4
abundance: .
CDR3aa: CASSRPGTGGTTNEKLFF
CDR3nt: TGTGCCAGCAGCCGTCCCGGGACAGGGGGTACAACTAATGAAAAACTGTTTTTT

len: 13
v_gene: TRBV10-3
d_gene: TRBD1
j_gene: TRBJ2-7
abundance: many
CDR3aa: CAINIDRDHEQYF
CDR3nt: TGTGCCATCAACATTGACAGGGACCACGAGCAGTACTTC

len: 15
v_gene: TRBV11-1
d_gene: .
j_gene: TRBJ2-7
abundance: .
CDR3aa: CASRQRSGLSYEQYF
CDR3nt: TGTGCCAGCAGACAGCGTAGCGGCCTCTCCTACGAGCAGTACTTC

len: 11
v_gene: TRBV20-1
d_gene: .
j_gene: TRBJ1-2
abundance: once
CDR3aa: CSGEGNYGYTF
CDR3nt: TGCAGTGGTGAGGGGAACTATGGCTACACCTTC

len: 13
v_gene: TRBV11-1
d_gene: TRBD2
j_gene: TRBJ2-5
abundance: .
CDR3aa: CASSRSGAASQYF
CDR3nt: TGTGCCAGCAGCCGGAGCGGGGCAGCGTCCCAGTACTTC

len: 14
v_gene: TRBV2
d_gene: .
j_gene: TRBJ1-6
abundance: many
CDR3aa: CASRKDGAISTLHF
CDR3nt: TGTGCCAGCAGGAAGGACGGGGCTATTTCGACCCTCCACTTT

len: 15
v_gene: TRBV5-8
d_gene: .
j_gene: TRBJ2-5
abundance: many
CDR3aa: CASSLSLAGTETQYF
CDR3nt: TGTGCCAGCAGCTTGAGTTTGGCGGGAACAGAGACCCAGTACTTC

len: 14
v_gene: TRBV19
d_gene: .
j_gene: TRBJ1-5
abundance: many
CDR3aa: CASSPQGQYQPQHF
CDR3nt: TGTGCCAGTAGCCCACAGGGTCAATATCAGCCCCAGCATTTT

len: 14
v_gene: TRBV12-3/TRBV12-4
d_gene: .
j_gene: TRBJ1-1
abundance: few
CDR3aa: CASSRSQANTEAFF
CDR3nt: TGTGCCAGCAGTCGGTCACAGGCGAACACTGAAGCTTTCTTT

len: 14
v_gene: TRBV7-8
d_gene: .
j_gene: TRBJ1-4
abundance: .
CDR3aa: CASSPQETNEKLFF
CDR3nt: TGTGCCAGCTCACCTCAGGAGACTAATGAAAAACTGTTTTTT

len: 12
v_gene: TRBV7-9
d_gene: .
j_gene: TRBJ1-1
abundance: many
CDR3aa: CASSFSDTEAFF
CDR3nt: TGTGCCAGCAGCTTTAGTGACACTGAAGCTTTCTTT

len: 17
v_gene: TRBV10-3
d_gene: .
j_gene: TRBJ2-5
abundance: once
CDR3aa: CAISATGRKKEQETQYF
CDR3nt: TGTGCCATCAGTGCTACCGGACGGAAAAAAGAGCAAGAGACCCAGTACTTC

len: 17
v_gene: TRBV5-1
d_gene: .
j_gene: TRBJ2-5
abundance: .
CDR3aa: CASSLSTKSSLQEAQYF
CDR3nt: TGCGCCAGCAGCTTGTCCACAAAGTCTTCCCTCCAAGAGGCCCAGTACTTC

len: 18
v_gene: TRBV2
d_gene: TRBD1
j_gene: TRBJ2-2
abundance: many
CDR3aa: CASSETSTGRVEAGELFF
CDR3nt: TGTGCCAGCAGTGAGACTTCGACAGGGCGTGTGGAGGCCGGGGAGCTGTTTTTT

len: 14
v_gene: TRBV25-1
d_gene: TRBD2
j_gene: TRBJ2-5
abundance: many
CDR3aa: CASSEYGGQETQYF
CDR3nt: TGTGCCAGCAGTGAATACGGGGGGCAAGAGACCCAGTACTTC

len: 15
v_gene: TRBV10-3
d_gene: .
j_gene: TRBJ2-6
abundance: .
CDR3aa: CAISAGGTRANVLTF
CDR3nt: TGTGCCATCAGTGCCGGAGGGACCCGGGCCAACGTCCTGACTTTC

len: 12
v_gene: TRBV2
d_gene: .
j_gene: TRBJ1-5
abundance: many
CDR3aa: CASRGLNQPQHF
CDR3nt: TGTGCCAGCAGGGGGCTTAATCAGCCCCAGCATTTT

len: 14
v_gene: TRBV25-1
d_gene: .
j_gene: TRBJ1-5
abundance: many
CDR3aa: CASRSGEGHQPQHF
CDR3nt: TGTGCCAGCAGGTCGGGGGAAGGGCATCAGCCCCAGCATTTT

len: 14
v_gene: TRBV10-3
d_gene: .
j_gene: TRBJ2-6
abundance: .
CDR3aa: CAISRASGANILTF
CDR3nt: TGTGCCATCAGCAGGGCCTCTGGGGCCAACATCCTGACTTTC

len: 15
v_gene: TRBV15
d_gene: .
j_gene: TRBJ1-1
abundance: many
CDR3aa: CATSREGAVNTEAFF
CDR3nt: TGTGCCACCAGCAGAGAGGGGGCGGTGAACACTGAAGCTTTCTTT

len: 13
v_gene: TRBV29-1
d_gene: TRBD1
j_gene: TRBJ1-1
abundance: .
CDR3aa: CSVGGGAYTEAFF
CDR3nt: TGCAGCGTTGGAGGGGGCGCCTACACTGAAGCTTTCTTT

len: 14
v_gene: TRBV19
d_gene: TRBD1
j_gene: TRBJ1-2
abundance: .
CDR3aa: CASNRDRGGYGYTF
CDR3nt: TGTGCCAGTAACCGGGACAGGGGTGGCTATGGCTACACCTTC

len: 12
v_gene: TRBV25-1
d_gene: .
j_gene: TRBJ2-1
abundance: .
CDR3aa: CASSAARNEQFF
CDR3nt: TGTGCCAGCAGTGCCGCTAGGAATGAGCAGTTCTTC

len: 13
v_gene: TRBV15
d_gene: .
j_gene: TRBJ2-2
abundance: many
CDR3aa: CATLVDQTGELFF
CDR3nt: TGTGCCACCTTGGTAGATCAAACCGGGGAGCTGTTTTTT

len: 15
v_gene: TRBV5-8
d_gene: .
j_gene: TRBJ1-3
abundance: few
CDR3aa: CASSTTDRYGNTIYF
CDR3nt: TGTGCCAGCAGCACTACTGACAGATATGGAAACACCATATATTTT

len: 14
v_gene: TRBV25-1
d_gene: TRBD1
j_gene: TRBJ1-1
abundance: many
CDR3aa: CASHSGGADTEAFF
CDR3nt: TGTGCCAGCCACTCAGGGGGCGCCGACACTGAAGCTTTCTTT

len: 14
v_gene: TRBV7-3
d_gene: .
j_gene: TRBJ2-7
abundance: many
CDR3aa: CASSPSSGTYEQYF
CDR3nt: TGTGCCAGCAGTCCCTCCTCGGGCACCTACGAGCAGTACTTC